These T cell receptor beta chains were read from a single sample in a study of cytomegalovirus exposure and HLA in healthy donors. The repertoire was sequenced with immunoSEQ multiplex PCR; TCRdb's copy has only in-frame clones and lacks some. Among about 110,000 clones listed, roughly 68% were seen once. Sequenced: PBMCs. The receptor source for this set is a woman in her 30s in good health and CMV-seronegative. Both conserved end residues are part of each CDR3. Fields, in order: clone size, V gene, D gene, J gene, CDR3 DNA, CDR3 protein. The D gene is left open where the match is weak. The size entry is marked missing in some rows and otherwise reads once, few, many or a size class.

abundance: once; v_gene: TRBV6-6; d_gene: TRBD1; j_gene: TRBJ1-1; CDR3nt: TGTGCCAGCAGACAAACAGGGGGAGGAACTGAAGCTTTCTTT; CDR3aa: CASRQTGGGTEAFF
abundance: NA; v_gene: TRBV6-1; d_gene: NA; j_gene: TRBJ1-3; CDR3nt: TGTGCCAGCAGGATGAGTGGAAACACCATATATTTT; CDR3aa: CASRMSGNTIYF
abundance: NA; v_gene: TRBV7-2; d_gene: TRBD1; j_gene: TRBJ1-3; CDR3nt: TGTGCCAGCAGTGATCCGGGACAGCAAGCTGGAAACACCATATATTTT; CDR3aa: CASSDPGQQAGNTIYF
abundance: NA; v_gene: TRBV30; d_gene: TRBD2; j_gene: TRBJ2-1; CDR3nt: TGTGCCTGGAACTTAGGACTAGCGGGGGGGCCCTACAATGAGCAGTTCTTC; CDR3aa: CAWNLGLAGGPYNEQFF
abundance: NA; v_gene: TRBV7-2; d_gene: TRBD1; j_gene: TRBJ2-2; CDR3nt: TGTGCCACCAGGACAGGACAGACGAACACCGGGGAGCTGTTTTTT; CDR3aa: CATRTGQTNTGELFF
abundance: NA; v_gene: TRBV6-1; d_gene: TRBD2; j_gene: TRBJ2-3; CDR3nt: TGTGCCAGCAGTGATACATTAGGACTAGCGGGGGAGCAAAACACAGATACGCAGTATTTT; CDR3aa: CASSDTLGLAGEQNTDTQYF
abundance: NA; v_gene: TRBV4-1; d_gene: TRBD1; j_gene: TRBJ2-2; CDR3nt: TGCGCCAGCAGCCGGGACAGGGACACCGGGGAGCTGTTTTTT; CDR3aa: CASSRDRDTGELFF
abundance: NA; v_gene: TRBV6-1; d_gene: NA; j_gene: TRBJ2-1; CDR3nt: TGTGCCAGCGGGGGGACAGAAGTTTACAATGAGCAGTTCTTC; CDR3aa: CASGGTEVYNEQFF
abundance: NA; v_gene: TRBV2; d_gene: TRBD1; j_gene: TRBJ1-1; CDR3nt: TGTGCCAGCAGAACCCAGGGGGTAATGAACACTGAAGCTTTCTTT; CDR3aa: CASRTQGVMNTEAFF
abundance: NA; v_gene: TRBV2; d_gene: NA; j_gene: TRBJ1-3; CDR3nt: TGTGCCAGCAGTGAAGCGCGGGGCTCTGGAAACACCATATATTTT; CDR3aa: CASSEARGSGNTIYF
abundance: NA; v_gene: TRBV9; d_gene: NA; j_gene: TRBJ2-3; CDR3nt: TGTGCCAGCAGCGTAGGAGTCGCTGGTGGCACAGATACGCAGTATTTT; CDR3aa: CASSVGVAGGTDTQYF
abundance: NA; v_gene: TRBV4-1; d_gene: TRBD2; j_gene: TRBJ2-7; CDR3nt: TGCGCCAGCAGCCAGCAAGCGGGGGGGAACTACGAGCAGTACTTC; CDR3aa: CASSQQAGGNYEQYF
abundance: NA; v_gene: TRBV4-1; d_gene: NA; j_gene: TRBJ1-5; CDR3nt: TGCGCCAGCAGCCAAGATGGGACTTATCAGCCCCAGCATTTT; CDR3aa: CASSQDGTYQPQHF
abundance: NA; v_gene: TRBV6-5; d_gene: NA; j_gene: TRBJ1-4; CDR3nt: TGTGCCAGCAGTTACTCGATCGGGCGAGGGAGTGAAAAACTGTTTTTT; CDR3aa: CASSYSIGRGSEKLFF
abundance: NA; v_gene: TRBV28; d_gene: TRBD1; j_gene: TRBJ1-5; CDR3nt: TGTGCCAGCAGTACCGGACAGGGAGTCCAGCCCCAGCATTTT; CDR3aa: CASSTGQGVQPQHF
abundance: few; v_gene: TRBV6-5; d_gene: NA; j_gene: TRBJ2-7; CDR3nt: TGTGCCAGCAGCGGGGGGCCGTGGGAGCAGTACTTC; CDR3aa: CASSGGPWEQYF
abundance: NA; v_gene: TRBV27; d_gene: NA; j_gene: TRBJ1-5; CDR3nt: TGTGCCAGCAGTCCAAATCAGCCCCAGCATTTT; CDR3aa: CASSPNQPQHF
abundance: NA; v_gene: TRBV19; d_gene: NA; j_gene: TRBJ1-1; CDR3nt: TGTGCCAGTAGTCCCCGAGGGAGGACTGAAGCTTTCTTT; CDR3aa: CASSPRGRTEAFF
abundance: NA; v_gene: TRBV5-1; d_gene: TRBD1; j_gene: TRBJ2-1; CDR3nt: TGCGCCAGCAGCGAGGGACAGCGATACAATGAGCAGTTCTTC; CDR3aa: CASSEGQRYNEQFF
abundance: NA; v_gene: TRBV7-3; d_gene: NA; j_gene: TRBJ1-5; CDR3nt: TGTGCCAGCAGCAATCAGCGAGGACAGCCCCAGCATTTT; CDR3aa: CASSNQRGQPQHF
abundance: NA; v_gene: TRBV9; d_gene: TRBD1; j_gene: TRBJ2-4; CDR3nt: TGTGCCAGCAGCTCACAGGGGGCGGCCAAAAACATTCAGTACTTC; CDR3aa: CASSSQGAAKNIQYF
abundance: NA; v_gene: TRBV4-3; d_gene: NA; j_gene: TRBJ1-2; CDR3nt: TGCGCCAGCAGCCGGGGGGGCTATGGCTACACCTTC; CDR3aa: CASSRGGYGYTF
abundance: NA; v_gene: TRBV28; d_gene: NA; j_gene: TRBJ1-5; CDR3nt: TGTGCCAGCAATTCGGAGCAGGGGAGTCAGCCCCAGCATTTT; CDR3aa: CASNSEQGSQPQHF
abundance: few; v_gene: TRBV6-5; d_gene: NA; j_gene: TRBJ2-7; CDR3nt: TGTGCCAGCAGTCCGGGACAAGGCTCCTACGAGCAGTACTTC; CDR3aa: CASSPGQGSYEQYF
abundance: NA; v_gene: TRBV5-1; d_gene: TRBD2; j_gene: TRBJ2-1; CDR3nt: TGCGCCAGCAGCTTCAAGACTAGCGGGAGGGCCAATGAGCAGTTCTTC; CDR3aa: CASSFKTSGRANEQFF
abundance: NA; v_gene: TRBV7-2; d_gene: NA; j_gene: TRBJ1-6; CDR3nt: TGTGCCAGCAGCTATCTCACAGGAGGGAGTTCACCCCTCCACTTT; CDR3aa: CASSYLTGGSSPLHF
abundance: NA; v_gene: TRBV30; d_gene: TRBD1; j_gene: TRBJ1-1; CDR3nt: TGTGCCTTCCGTACAGGGGAGGCTGAAGCTTTCTTT; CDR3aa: CAFRTGEAEAFF
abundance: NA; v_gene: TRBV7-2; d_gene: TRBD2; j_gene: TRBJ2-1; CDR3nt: TGTGCCAGCAGGGGACTAGCGGATTACAATGAGCAGTTCTTC; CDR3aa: CASRGLADYNEQFF
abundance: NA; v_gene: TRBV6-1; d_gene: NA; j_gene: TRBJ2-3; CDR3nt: TGTGCCAGCAACACAGAACCTGATACGCAGTATTTT; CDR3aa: CASNTEPDTQYF
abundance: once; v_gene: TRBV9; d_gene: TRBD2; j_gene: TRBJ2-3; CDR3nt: TGTGCCAGCAGCGTCTTGGGACTAGCGGTTGTGGATACGCAGTATTTT; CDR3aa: CASSVLGLAVVDTQYF
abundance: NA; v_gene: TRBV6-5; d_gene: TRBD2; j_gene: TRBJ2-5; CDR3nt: TGTGCCAGCAGACGCGGGAGCGGGAAAGAGACCCAGTACTTC; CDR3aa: CASRRGSGKETQYF
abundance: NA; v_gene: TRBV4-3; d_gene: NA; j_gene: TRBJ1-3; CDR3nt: TGCGCCAGCAGCCGGTATGCCGGGACTCGAGGAAACACCATATATTTT; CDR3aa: CASSRYAGTRGNTIYF
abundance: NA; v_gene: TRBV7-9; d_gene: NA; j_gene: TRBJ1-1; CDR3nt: TGTGCCAGCAGACAACATGAGAACACTGAAGCTTTCTTT; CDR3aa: CASRQHENTEAFF
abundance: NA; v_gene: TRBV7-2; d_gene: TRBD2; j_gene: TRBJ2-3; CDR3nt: TGTGCCAGCAGTCGACTAGCGGGGGGGACCACAGATACGCAGTATTTT; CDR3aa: CASSRLAGGTTDTQYF